Sequencing of this T cell receptor beta chain was carried out in a study of early T cells in non-severe SARS-CoV-2 infection (dated by TCRdb to the early 2020s). Regarding the research as a whole: Because TCR sequencing relied on bulk RNA taken from unsorted whole blood, pairing of alpha and beta chains was not possible.

A case-control design nested within a healthcare worker cohort in London, UK, was used, with weekly nasopharyngeal swab PCR tests and blood sampling performed. Healthcare workers were enrolled in the week of the UK lockdown, from 23 to 31 March 2020, and were followed every week for up to about 16 weeks. From V the trimming removes 6 bases and from J it removes 4 bases, while the gene matches leave 8 bases of the junction unaccounted for. CDR1 and CDR2 (KGHSH, LQKENI) derive from the germline V gene. The CDR3 measures 14 amino acids from cysteine to phenylalanine. The sequence is cut down to CDR3 DNA, 42 bases in frame from base 1. The study at large found these results: VDJdb matching was skewed toward anti-spike CD8 responses and likely underestimated virus-specific expansions, missing private and CD4 specificities.

The library was generated by 5' RACE. The data were produced on a NextSeq 500. Unique molecular identifiers were attached to individual cDNA molecules in the TCR library protocol so that sequencing error and PCR bias could be corrected. Both TCR alpha and beta chains were sequenced, and tight co-correlation was observed between alpha and beta sequence abundances in each sample. Turning to the authors' computational methods: Decombinator V4 was used to perform V gene, J gene and CDR3 annotation of TCR sequences. Expanded TCRs were defined as changing significantly between any two time points under a Poisson model with p below 0.0001. TCR abundances were normalised to the total number of TCRs sequenced per sample and were expressed as counts per million. MAIT TCRs were defined by TRAV1-2 paired with TRAJ12, TRAJ20 or TRAJ33, and iNKT TCRs by TRAV10 paired with TRAJ18. VDJdb, accessed 1 November 2021, was searched for CMV, EBV and SARS-CoV-2 annotated TCRs, with TCRs annotated for multiple antigens excluded. The public sequencing data were trimmed at Q25 with fastp and processed into clonotypes with MiXCR by TCRdb, which kept only in-frame beta chains. Each CDR3 protein gets just one entry, which takes the most common genes and DNA from the rows behind it. TCRdb, not the original authors, processed these V and J calls. For this sample the table gives some 60,000 distinct CDR3 sequences, of which roughly a tenth were detected only once. Of the sample, less than 1.5% falls within the top ten clones.

This clonotype showed up just a few times. The clone's antigen remains unknown. Base quality data are lacking; no much larger clone is found one base away. The clonotype originates from an adult who was a healthcare worker with PCR-confirmed SARS-CoV-2 infection or an uninfected control (not recorded which). The specimen sequenced was whole blood. Recombination linked TRBV18 to TRBJ1-2; TRBD1 lines up with 7 middle nucleotides. The DNA is as follows: TGTGCCAGCTCCCCCGGGGACAGTTTCTATGGCTACACCTTC. Its protein is CASSPGDSFYGYTF.